One and the same sample provided the 5 T cell receptor beta chains below, sequenced in a study of patients and donors after allogeneic stem cell transplantation. TCRdb re-called the RT-PCR reads through MiXCR, storing one row per CDR3 protein. The sample gives 920,000 or so distinct CDR3 sequences, about a sixth of which show up once; 5.5% to 6.5% is in the top ten. Sequences were obtained from blood, either unsorted or a sorted T cell fraction (not recorded which). The origin of the receptors is a human donor who was either an allogeneic HSCT recipient or a stem cell or donor lymphocyte infusion donor (not recorded which). It is not recorded whose cells these are; they may come from a transplant donor.

Only one count was recorded for this clonotype. The chain employs TRBV7-2 and TRBJ1-1; possibly TRBD1 for D (5 bases). Germline CDR1 SGHTA, CDR2 FQGNSA. CDR3 size: 14 residues. V was pared by 2 bases and J by 5 bases, with 12 bases between. The CDR3 loop is CASSLIPEGTEAFF. The CDR3 nucleotides read TGTGCCAGCAGCTTAATCCCGGAGGGGACTGAAGCTTTCTTT.

J is TRBJ2-3 and V is TRBV2, with 12 positions matching TRBD2. Germline CDR1 SNHLY, CDR2 FYNNEI. J lost 6 bases, V lost 8 bases, and 6 bases had no gene match. The CDR3 covers 14 residues. The chain's CDR3 is CASRWLAGGDTQYF. As DNA, the CDR3 is TGTGCCAGCCGTTGGCTAGCGGGAGGGGATACGCAGTATTTT.

V and J are TRBV7-9 and TRBJ2-7; 7 positions match TRBD1. CDR1 and CDR2 (germline): SEHNR, FQNEAQ (reference sequence). The CDR3 sequence is 14 residues long. V lost 2 bases and J lost 9; bases outside the gene matches: 10. CDR3: CASSLTRLGQSQYF. The CDR3 coding sequence is TGTGCCAGCAGCTTAACCCGACTGGGACAGTCGCAGTACTTC. Looking up the rest from reference TRBV7-9 and TRBJ2-7 gives the full variable domain: DTGVSQNPRHKITKRGQNVTFRCDPISEHNRLYWYRQTLGQGPEFLTYFQNEAQLEKSRLLSDRFSAERPKGSFSTLEIQRTEQGDSAMYLCASSLTRLGQSQYFGPGTRLTVT.

This clonotype was seen many times. The chain employs TRBV7-2 and TRBJ2-3; TRBD2 matches 7 bases. The length of the CDR3 is 16 residues. Germline CDR1 SGHTA, CDR2 FQGNSA. The V and J ends lost 3 bases and 2 bases, in that order; junction bases with no gene match: 8. The CDR3 is CASSFMGGVPTDTQYF. As DNA, the CDR3 is TGTGCCAGCAGCTTTATGGGGGGGGTACCCACAGATACGCAGTATTTT.

The chain joins TRBV11-1 to TRBJ2-1, with D unresolved. Germline V gene lookup returns CDR1 SGHAT and CDR2 FQDESV (reference sequence). The CDR3 is made up of 19 amino acids. Between the trimmed V and J ends, which lost 0 bases and 5 bases, there was a span of 23 bases. CDR3 loop: CASSLAWRPNTFLDNEQFF. The CDR3 coding sequence is TGTGCCAGCAGCTTAGCTTGGCGGCCCAACACTTTCCTCGACAATGAGCAGTTCTTC. Drawing the rest from reference TRBV11-1 and TRBJ2-1, the complete variable domain is EAEVAQSPRYKITEKSQAVAFWCDPISGHATLYWYRQILGQGPELLVQFQDESVVDDSQLPKDRFSAERLKGVDSTLKIQPAELGDSAMYLCASSLAWRPNTFLDNEQFFGPGTRLTVL.